These 4 T cell receptor beta chains were all obtained from the same sample, sequenced in a study of T cells in Graves' hyperthyroidism and ophthalmopathy. Using RNA transcripts as the source, TCR beta CDR3 regions were amplified. Initially, a first-round RT-PCR of the TCR CDR3 employed the HTBI primer set. Each CDR3 protein is one row after TCRdb ran MiXCR on the multiplex PCR reads. This repertoire shows 300,000 to 400,000 distinct CDR3 sequences, roughly 14% found once; its top ten account for around 19%. Input material: blood. These receptors all come from a woman between 25 and 40 years old with Graves' ophthalmopathy.

In its sample, this clonotype was seen many times. This chain connects TRBV20-1 to TRBJ1-1; TRBD1 is a possible D gene (5 bases). CDR3 length: 13 residues. Germline V gene sequence: CDR1 DFQATT, CDR2 SNEGSKA (reference sequence). Trimming cost V 3 bases and J 5 bases, with 13 bases left between them. CDR3 protein: CSASIGGRTEAFF. CDR3 nucleotides: TGCAGTGCTAGTATCGGGGGTAGGACTGAAGCTTTCTTT.

Only a few counts were recorded for this clonotype. The rearrangement links TRBV19 to TRBJ2-3; D unresolved. The CDR3 length is 14 residues. Trimming pared 5 bases from V and 2 bases from J, leaving 11 bases between. Looked up from germline, CDR1 is LNHDA and CDR2 is SQIVND (reference sequence). The CDR3 nucleotides read TGTGCCAGTAGTCGGGTAGCAACCACAGATACGCAGTATTTT. As protein: CASSRVATTDTQYF.

The sample holds many counts of this clonotype. The genes are TRBV20-1 and TRBJ2-1; 10 nucleotides agree with TRBD2. The V gene's germline CDR1 is DFQATT and CDR2 SNEGSKA (reference sequence). V shed 0 bases, J shed 3 bases, and the junction held 8 bases outside the gene matches. The CDR3 totals 17 residues. CDR3 sequence: CSARELAGTFLYNEQFF. In DNA, the CDR3 is TGCAGTGCTAGAGAACTAGCGGGGACCTTCCTCTACAATGAGCAGTTCTTC.

This clonotype was picked up many times. The CDR3 is CASSLVTGVAYEQYF. CDR3 nucleotide sequence: TGTGCCAGCAGCTTAGTAACAGGGGTCGCCTACGAGCAGTACTTC. The genes are TRBV11-3 and TRBJ2-7, with 7 bases matching TRBD1. CDR1 SGHNT and CDR2 YENEEA come from the germline V gene. V trimming: 1 base; J trimming: 2 bases; junction bases outside the gene matches: 5. The CDR3 consists of 15 residues.